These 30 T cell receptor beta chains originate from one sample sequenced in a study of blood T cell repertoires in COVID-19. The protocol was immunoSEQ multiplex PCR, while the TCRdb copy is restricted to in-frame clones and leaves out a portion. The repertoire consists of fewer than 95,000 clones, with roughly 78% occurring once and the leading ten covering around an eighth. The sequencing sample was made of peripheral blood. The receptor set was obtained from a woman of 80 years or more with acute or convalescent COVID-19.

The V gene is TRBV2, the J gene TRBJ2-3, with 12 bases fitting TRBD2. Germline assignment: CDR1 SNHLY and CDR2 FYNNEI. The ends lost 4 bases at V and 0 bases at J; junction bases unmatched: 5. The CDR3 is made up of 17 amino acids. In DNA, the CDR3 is TGTGCCAGCAGTGCTAGCGGGGGGGAAATTAGCACAGATACGCAGTATTTT. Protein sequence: CASSASGGEISTDTQYF.

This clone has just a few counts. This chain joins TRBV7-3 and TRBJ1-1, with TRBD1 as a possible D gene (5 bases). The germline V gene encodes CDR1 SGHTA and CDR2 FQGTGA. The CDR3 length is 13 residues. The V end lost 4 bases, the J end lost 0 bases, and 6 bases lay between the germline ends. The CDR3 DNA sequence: TGTGCCAGCAGCTGGACACTGAACACTGAAGCTTTCTTT. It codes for CASSWTLNTEAFF. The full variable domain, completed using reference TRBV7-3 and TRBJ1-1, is GAGVSQTPSNKVTEKGKYVELRCDPISGHTALYWYRQSLGQGPEFLIYFQGTGAADDSGLPNDRFFAVRPEGSVSTLKIQRTERGDSAVYLCASSWTLNTEAFFGQGTRLTVV.

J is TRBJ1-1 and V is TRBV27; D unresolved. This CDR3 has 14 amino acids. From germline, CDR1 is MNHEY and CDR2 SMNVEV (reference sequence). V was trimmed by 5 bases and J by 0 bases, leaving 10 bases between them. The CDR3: CASSPRGMNTEAFF. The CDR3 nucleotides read TGTGCCAGCAGTCCACGAGGAATGAACACTGAAGCTTTCTTT.

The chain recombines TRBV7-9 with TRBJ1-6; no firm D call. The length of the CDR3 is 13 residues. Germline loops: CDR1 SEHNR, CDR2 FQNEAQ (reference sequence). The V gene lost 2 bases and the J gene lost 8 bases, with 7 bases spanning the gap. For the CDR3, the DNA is TGTGCCAGCAGCTTAAAGATAGATTCACCCCTCCACTTT. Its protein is CASSLKIDSPLHF.

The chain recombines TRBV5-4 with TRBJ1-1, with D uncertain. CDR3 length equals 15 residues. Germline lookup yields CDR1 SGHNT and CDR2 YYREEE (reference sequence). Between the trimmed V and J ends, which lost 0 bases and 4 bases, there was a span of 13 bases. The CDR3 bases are TGTGCCAGCAGCTTGGATGGGCCCCAAGGCACTGAAGCTTTCTTT. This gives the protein CASSLDGPQGTEAFF.

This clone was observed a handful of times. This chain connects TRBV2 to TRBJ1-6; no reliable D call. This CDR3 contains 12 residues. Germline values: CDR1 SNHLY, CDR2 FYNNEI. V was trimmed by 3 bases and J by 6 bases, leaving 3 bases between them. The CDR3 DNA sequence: TGTGCCAGCAGTGACGGTAATTCACCCCTCCACTTT. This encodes CASSDGNSPLHF. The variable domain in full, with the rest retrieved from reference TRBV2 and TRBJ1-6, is EPEVTQTPSHQVTQMGQEVILRCVPISNHLYFYWYRQILGQKVEFLVSFYNNEISEKSEIFDDQFSVERPDGSNFTLKIRSTKLEDSAMYFCASSDGNSPLHFGNGTRLTVT.

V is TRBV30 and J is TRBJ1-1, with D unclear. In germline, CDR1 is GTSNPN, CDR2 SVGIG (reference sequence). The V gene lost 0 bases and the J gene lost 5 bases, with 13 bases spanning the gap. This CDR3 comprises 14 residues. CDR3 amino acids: CAWSVKGVGTEAFF. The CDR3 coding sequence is TGTGCCTGGAGTGTTAAGGGAGTAGGGACTGAAGCTTTCTTT.

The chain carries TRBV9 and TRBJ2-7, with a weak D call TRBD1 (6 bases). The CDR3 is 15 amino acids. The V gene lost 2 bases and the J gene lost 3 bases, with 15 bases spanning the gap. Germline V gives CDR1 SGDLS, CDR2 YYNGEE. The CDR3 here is CASSVQDSYYYEQYF. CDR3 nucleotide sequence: TGTGCCAGCAGCGTCCAGGACAGCTACTACTACGAGCAGTACTTC.

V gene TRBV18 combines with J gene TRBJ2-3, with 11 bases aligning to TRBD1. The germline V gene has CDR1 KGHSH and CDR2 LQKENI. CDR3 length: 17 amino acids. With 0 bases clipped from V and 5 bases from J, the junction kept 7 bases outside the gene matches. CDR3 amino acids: CASSPPGTGGFGDTQYF. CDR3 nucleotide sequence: TGTGCCAGCTCACCACCAGGGACAGGGGGTTTCGGAGATACGCAGTATTTT.

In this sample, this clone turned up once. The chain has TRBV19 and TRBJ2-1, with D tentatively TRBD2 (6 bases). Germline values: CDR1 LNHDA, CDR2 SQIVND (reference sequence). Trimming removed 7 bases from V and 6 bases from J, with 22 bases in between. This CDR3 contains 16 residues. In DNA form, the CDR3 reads TGTGCCAGTACCCTCGCTCTCGGGACTGAGCCCAATGAGCAGTTCTTC. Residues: CASTLALGTEPNEQFF.

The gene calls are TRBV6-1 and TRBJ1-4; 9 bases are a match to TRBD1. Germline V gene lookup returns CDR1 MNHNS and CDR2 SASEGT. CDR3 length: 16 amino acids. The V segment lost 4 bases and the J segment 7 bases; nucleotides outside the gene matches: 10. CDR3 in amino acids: CASSATWTGEIEKLFF. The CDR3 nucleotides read TGTGCCAGCAGTGCAACATGGACAGGGGAGATTGAAAAACTGTTTTTT.

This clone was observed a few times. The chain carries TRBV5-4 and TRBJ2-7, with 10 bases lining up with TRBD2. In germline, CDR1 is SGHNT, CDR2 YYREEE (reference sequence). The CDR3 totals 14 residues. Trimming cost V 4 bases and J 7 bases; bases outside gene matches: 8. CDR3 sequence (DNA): TGTGCCAGCAGCCCAGCGGGGGGGACGGGGGAGCAGTACTTC. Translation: CASSPAGGTGEQYF.

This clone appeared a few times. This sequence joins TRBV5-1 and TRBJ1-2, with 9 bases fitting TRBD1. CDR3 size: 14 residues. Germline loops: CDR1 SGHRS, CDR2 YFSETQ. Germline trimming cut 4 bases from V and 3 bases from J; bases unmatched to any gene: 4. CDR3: CASSIGQGYYGYTF. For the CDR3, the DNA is TGCGCCAGCAGCATCGGACAGGGGTACTATGGCTACACCTTC.

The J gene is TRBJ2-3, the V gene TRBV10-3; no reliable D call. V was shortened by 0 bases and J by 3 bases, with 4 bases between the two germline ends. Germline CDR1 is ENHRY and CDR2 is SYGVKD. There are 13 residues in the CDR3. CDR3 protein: CAISESRTDTQYF. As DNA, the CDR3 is TGTGCCATCAGTGAGTCGAGGACAGATACGCAGTATTTT.

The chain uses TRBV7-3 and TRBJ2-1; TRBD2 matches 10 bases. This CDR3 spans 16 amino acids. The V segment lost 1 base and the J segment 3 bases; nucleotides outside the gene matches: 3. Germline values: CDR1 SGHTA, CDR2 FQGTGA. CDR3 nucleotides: TGTGCCAGCAGCTTAATTGTAGCGGGGGGCTACAATGAGCAGTTCTTC. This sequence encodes CASSLIVAGGYNEQFF. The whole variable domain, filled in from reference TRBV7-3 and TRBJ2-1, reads GAGVSQTPSNKVTEKGKYVELRCDPISGHTALYWYRQSLGQGPEFLIYFQGTGAADDSGLPNDRFFAVRPEGSVSTLKIQRTERGDSAVYLCASSLIVAGGYNEQFFGPGTRLTVL.

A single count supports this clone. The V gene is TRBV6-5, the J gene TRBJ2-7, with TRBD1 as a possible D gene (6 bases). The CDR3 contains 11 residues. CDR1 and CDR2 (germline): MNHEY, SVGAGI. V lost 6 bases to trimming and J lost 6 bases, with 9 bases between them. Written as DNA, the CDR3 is TGTGCCAGCAGGATAGGGGGCGAGCAGTACTTC. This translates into CASRIGGEQYF.

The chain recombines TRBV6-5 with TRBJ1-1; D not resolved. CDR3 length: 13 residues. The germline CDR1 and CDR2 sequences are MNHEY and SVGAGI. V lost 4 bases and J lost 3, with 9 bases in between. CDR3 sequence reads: CASSSPRDTEAFF. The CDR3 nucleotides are TGTGCCAGCAGTTCCCCGAGGGACACTGAAGCTTTCTTT.

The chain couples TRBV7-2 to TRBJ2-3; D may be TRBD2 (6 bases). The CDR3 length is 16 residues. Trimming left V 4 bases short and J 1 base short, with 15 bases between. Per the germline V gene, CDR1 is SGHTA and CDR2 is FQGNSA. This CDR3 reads CASSSGLGGGTDTQYF. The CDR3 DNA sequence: TGTGCCAGCAGCTCCGGACTGGGCGGGGGCACAGATACGCAGTATTTT.

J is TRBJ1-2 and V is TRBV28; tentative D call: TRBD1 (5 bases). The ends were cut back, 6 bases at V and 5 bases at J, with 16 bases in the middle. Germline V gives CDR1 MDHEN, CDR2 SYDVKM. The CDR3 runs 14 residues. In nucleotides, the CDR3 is TGTGCCAGCAGGGGGGGTCGAATCGGGTATGGCTACACCTTC. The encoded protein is CASRGGRIGYGYTF.

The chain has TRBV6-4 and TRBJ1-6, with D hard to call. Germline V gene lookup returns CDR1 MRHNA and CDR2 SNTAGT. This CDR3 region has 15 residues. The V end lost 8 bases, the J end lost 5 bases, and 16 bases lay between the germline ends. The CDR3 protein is CASAERGSDNSPLHF. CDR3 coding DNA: TGTGCCAGCGCCGAGAGAGGTTCAGATAATTCACCCCTCCACTTT.

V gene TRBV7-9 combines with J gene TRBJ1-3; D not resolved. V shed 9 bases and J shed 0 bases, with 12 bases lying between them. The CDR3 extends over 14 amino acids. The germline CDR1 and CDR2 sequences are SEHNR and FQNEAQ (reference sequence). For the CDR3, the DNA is TGTGCCAGGTCGACCAGCGACTCTGGAAACACCATATATTTT. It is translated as CARSTSDSGNTIYF. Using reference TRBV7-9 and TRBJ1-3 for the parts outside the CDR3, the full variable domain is DTGVSQNPRHKITKRGQNVTFRCDPISEHNRLYWYRQTLGQGPEFLTYFQNEAQLEKSRLLSDRFSAERPKGSFSTLEIQRTEQGDSAMYLCARSTSDSGNTIYFGEGSWLTVV.

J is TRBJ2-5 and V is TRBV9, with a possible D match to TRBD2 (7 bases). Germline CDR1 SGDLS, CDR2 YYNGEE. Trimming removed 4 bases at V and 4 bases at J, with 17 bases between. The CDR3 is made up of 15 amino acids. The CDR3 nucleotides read TGTGCCAGCAGCCCAGGGGAGGGTCTTACAGAGACCCAGTACTTC. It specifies CASSPGEGLTETQYF.

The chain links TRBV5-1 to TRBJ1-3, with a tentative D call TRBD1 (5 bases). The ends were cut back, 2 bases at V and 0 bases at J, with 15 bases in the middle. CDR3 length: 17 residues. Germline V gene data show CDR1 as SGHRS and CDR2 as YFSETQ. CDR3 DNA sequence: TGCGCCAGCAGCTTTGATGTTGGGGCTAACTCTGGAAACACCATATATTTT. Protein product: CASSFDVGANSGNTIYF.

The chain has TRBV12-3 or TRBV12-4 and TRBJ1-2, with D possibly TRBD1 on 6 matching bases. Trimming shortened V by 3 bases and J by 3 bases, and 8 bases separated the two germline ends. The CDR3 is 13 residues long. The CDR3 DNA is TGTGCCAGCAGTTTGGGGGCCTACTATGGCTACACCTTC. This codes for CASSLGAYYGYTF.

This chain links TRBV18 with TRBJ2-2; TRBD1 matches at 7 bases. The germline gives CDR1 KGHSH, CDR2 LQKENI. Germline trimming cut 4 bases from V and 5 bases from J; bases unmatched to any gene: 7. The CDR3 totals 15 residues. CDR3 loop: CASSRDSSGTGELFF. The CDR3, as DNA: TGTGCCAGCTCACGGGACAGCTCGGGGACCGGGGAGCTGTTTTTT.

The CDR3 nucleotides read TGTGCCAGCAGCCCCGGGACCGCGGGGAATGAGCAGTTCTTC. This codes for CASSPGTAGNEQFF. V gene TRBV2 combines with J gene TRBJ2-1; D perhaps matches TRBD2 (6 bases). There are 14 residues in the CDR3. V was shortened by 6 bases and J by 7 bases, with 16 bases between the two germline ends. Per the germline V gene, CDR1 is SNHLY and CDR2 is FYNNEI.

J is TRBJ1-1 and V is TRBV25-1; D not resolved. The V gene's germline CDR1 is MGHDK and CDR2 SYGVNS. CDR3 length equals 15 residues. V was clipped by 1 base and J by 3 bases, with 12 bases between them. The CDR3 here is CASSESSYVDTEAFF. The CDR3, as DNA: TGTGCCAGCAGTGAATCTTCCTACGTAGACACTGAAGCTTTCTTT.

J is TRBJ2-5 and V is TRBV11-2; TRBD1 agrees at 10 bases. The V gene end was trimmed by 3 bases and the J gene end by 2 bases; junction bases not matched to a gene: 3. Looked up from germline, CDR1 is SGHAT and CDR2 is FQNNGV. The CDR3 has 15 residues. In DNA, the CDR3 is TGTGCCAGCAGCTTTCGACAGGGGGCACAAGAGACCCAGTACTTC. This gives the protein CASSFRQGAQETQYF.

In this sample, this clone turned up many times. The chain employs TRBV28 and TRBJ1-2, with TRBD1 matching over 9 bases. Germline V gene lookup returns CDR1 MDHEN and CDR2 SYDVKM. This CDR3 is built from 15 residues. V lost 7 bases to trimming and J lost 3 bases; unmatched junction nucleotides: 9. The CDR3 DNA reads TGTGCCAGCAAAACAGGGGGCTTACGGGACTATGGCTACACCTTC. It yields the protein CASKTGGLRDYGYTF.

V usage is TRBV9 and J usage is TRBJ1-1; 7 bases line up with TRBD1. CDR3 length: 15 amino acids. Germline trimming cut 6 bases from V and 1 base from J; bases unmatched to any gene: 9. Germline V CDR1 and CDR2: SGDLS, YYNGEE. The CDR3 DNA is TGTGCCAGCACCAAAGGGACAGACTGGAACACTGAAGCTTTCTTT. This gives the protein CASTKGTDWNTEAFF.